This is a list of T cell receptor beta chains from one sample in a study of shared clonotypes between healthy human individuals. The method was immunoSEQ multiplex PCR; TCRdb's version includes in-frame clones alone and lacks a portion of them. Of around 2,000,000 clones detected, approximately 95% appear once; the ten largest clones hold around 1.1%. What was sequenced was naive CD8+ T cells sorted from blood. Source of these receptors: a man aged 18 to 30 in good health. The CDR3 runs from the conserved cysteine through the conserved F or W. Fields, in order: D gene, V gene, J gene, CDR3 length, clone size, CDR3 protein, CDR3 DNA. D genes are given only for firm matches. Clone sizes are given selectively: once, few, many, or a class where the clone is expanded.

D gene: NA; V gene: TRBV5-6; J gene: TRBJ2-7; CDR3 length: 12; clone size: NA; CDR3 protein: CASTRDAYEQYF; CDR3 DNA: TGTGCCAGCACCCGGGACGCCTACGAGCAGTACTTC
D gene: NA; V gene: TRBV7-9; J gene: TRBJ1-2; CDR3 length: 14; clone size: NA; CDR3 protein: CASSQPGGAVGYTF; CDR3 DNA: TGTGCCAGCAGCCAGCCCGGGGGGGCGGTAGGCTACACCTTC
D gene: NA; V gene: TRBV7-9; J gene: TRBJ2-2; CDR3 length: 15; clone size: NA; CDR3 protein: CASSLFPLGSGELFF; CDR3 DNA: TGTGCCAGCAGCTTATTTCCCCTCGGGTCCGGGGAGCTGTTTTTT
D gene: NA; V gene: TRBV19; J gene: TRBJ1-5; CDR3 length: 14; clone size: NA; CDR3 protein: CASSIQGLNQPQHF; CDR3 DNA: TGTGCCAGTAGTATCCAGGGTCTCAATCAGCCCCAGCATTTT
D gene: NA; V gene: TRBV29-1; J gene: TRBJ1-2; CDR3 length: 11; clone size: NA; CDR3 protein: CSVGSVYGYTF; CDR3 DNA: TGCAGCGTTGGGTCGGTTTATGGCTACACCTTC
D gene: TRBD2; V gene: TRBV9; J gene: TRBJ2-1; CDR3 length: 14; clone size: NA; CDR3 protein: CASSAGGPGNEQFF; CDR3 DNA: TGTGCCAGCAGCGCGGGAGGGCCGGGGAATGAGCAGTTCTTC
D gene: NA; V gene: TRBV21-1; J gene: TRBJ1-6; CDR3 length: 14; clone size: NA; CDR3 protein: CASSKQSAGSPLHF; CDR3 DNA: TGTGCCAGCAGCAAACAATCAGCAGGCTCACCCCTCCACTTT
D gene: TRBD2; V gene: TRBV9; J gene: TRBJ2-3; CDR3 length: 16; clone size: NA; CDR3 protein: CASSAPRAGGADTQYF; CDR3 DNA: TGTGCCAGCAGCGCGCCTCGCGCGGGAGGGGCAGATACGCAGTATTTT
D gene: NA; V gene: TRBV27; J gene: TRBJ1-1; CDR3 length: 14; clone size: NA; CDR3 protein: CASSLTAAHTEAFF; CDR3 DNA: TGTGCCAGCAGTCTGACAGCCGCGCACACTGAAGCTTTCTTT
D gene: NA; V gene: TRBV19; J gene: TRBJ2-1; CDR3 length: 14; clone size: NA; CDR3 protein: CASNFRVGYNEQFF; CDR3 DNA: TGTGCCAGTAACTTCCGAGTGGGCTACAATGAGCAGTTCTTC
D gene: TRBD1; V gene: TRBV2; J gene: TRBJ1-1; CDR3 length: 12; clone size: NA; CDR3 protein: CASMDRRTEAFF; CDR3 DNA: TGTGCCAGCATGGACAGGCGCACTGAAGCTTTCTTT
D gene: TRBD1; V gene: TRBV2; J gene: TRBJ1-2; CDR3 length: 15; clone size: NA; CDR3 protein: CASRGTGTGVYGYTF; CDR3 DNA: TGTGCCAGCAGGGGCACCGGGACAGGGGTCTATGGCTACACCTTC
D gene: NA; V gene: TRBV28; J gene: TRBJ2-7; CDR3 length: 18; clone size: NA; CDR3 protein: CASSFPGWGQGRTYEQYF; CDR3 DNA: TGTGCCAGCAGTTTCCCGGGTTGGGGCCAGGGCCGCACCTACGAGCAGTACTTC
D gene: NA; V gene: TRBV6-6; J gene: TRBJ2-3; CDR3 length: 16; clone size: NA; CDR3 protein: CASSYFAGPNTDTQYF; CDR3 DNA: TGTGCCAGCAGTTACTTTGCGGGACCGAACACAGATACGCAGTATTTT
D gene: NA; V gene: TRBV30; J gene: TRBJ2-3; CDR3 length: 11; clone size: NA; CDR3 protein: CAWGHPDTQYF; CDR3 DNA: TGTGCCTGGGGACACCCAGATACGCAGTATTTT
D gene: NA; V gene: TRBV30; J gene: TRBJ2-3; CDR3 length: 13; clone size: NA; CDR3 protein: CAWSSLGTDTQYF; CDR3 DNA: TGTGCCTGGAGCTCCCTAGGCACAGATACGCAGTATTTT
D gene: TRBD1; V gene: TRBV5-4; J gene: TRBJ2-7; CDR3 length: 15; clone size: NA; CDR3 protein: CASSLGQGKSYEQYF; CDR3 DNA: TGTGCCAGCAGCTTGGGACAGGGGAAGTCCTACGAGCAGTACTTC
D gene: NA; V gene: TRBV4-3; J gene: TRBJ2-7; CDR3 length: 16; clone size: NA; CDR3 protein: CASSQDLEGMLYEQYF; CDR3 DNA: TGCGCCAGCAGCCAAGATCTGGAGGGTATGTTGTACGAGCAGTACTTC
D gene: TRBD2; V gene: TRBV4-1; J gene: TRBJ2-2; CDR3 length: 18; clone size: NA; CDR3 protein: CASSQGTSGGPNPGELFF; CDR3 DNA: TGCGCCAGCAGCCAAGGGACTAGCGGGGGGCCCAACCCCGGGGAGCTGTTTTTT
D gene: NA; V gene: TRBV2; J gene: TRBJ1-1; CDR3 length: 14; clone size: NA; CDR3 protein: CASLEEAGNTEAFF; CDR3 DNA: TGTGCCAGCCTCGAGGAGGCAGGGAACACTGAAGCTTTCTTT
D gene: NA; V gene: TRBV13; J gene: TRBJ1-1; CDR3 length: 14; clone size: NA; CDR3 protein: CASSPRTGSTEAFF; CDR3 DNA: TGTGCCAGCAGCCCGCGTACAGGGAGTACTGAAGCTTTCTTT
D gene: TRBD1; V gene: TRBV6-5; J gene: TRBJ2-1; CDR3 length: 15; clone size: NA; CDR3 protein: CASRGGQGLENEQFF; CDR3 DNA: TGTGCCAGCAGAGGAGGACAGGGGCTAGAGAATGAGCAGTTCTTC
D gene: TRBD2; V gene: TRBV15; J gene: TRBJ2-1; CDR3 length: 15; clone size: NA; CDR3 protein: CATSRGREGVDEQFF; CDR3 DNA: TGTGCCACCAGCAGAGGGCGGGAGGGCGTGGATGAGCAGTTCTTC
D gene: NA; V gene: TRBV2; J gene: TRBJ1-5; CDR3 length: 14; clone size: few; CDR3 protein: CASSESRWSQPQHF; CDR3 DNA: TGTGCCAGCAGTGAGAGTCGGTGGAGTCAGCCCCAGCATTTT
D gene: TRBD1; V gene: TRBV11-1; J gene: TRBJ1-4; CDR3 length: 17; clone size: NA; CDR3 protein: CASSPGTGRPANEKLFF; CDR3 DNA: TGTGCCAGCAGCCCGGGGACAGGGCGGCCCGCTAATGAAAAACTGTTTTTT
D gene: TRBD2; V gene: TRBV7-9; J gene: TRBJ2-3; CDR3 length: 19; clone size: NA; CDR3 protein: CASSPPLGVAGVPTDTQYF; CDR3 DNA: TGTGCCAGCAGCCCACCCCTCGGGGTAGCGGGAGTGCCAACAGATACGCAGTATTTT
D gene: NA; V gene: TRBV27; J gene: TRBJ2-3; CDR3 length: 13; clone size: NA; CDR3 protein: CASRPLGTDTQYF; CDR3 DNA: TGTGCCAGCAGACCTCTAGGGACAGATACGCAGTATTTT
D gene: TRBD1; V gene: TRBV4-3; J gene: TRBJ2-7; CDR3 length: 15; clone size: NA; CDR3 protein: CASSQDRGSSYEQYF; CDR3 DNA: TGCGCCAGCAGCCAAGACAGGGGGAGCTCCTACGAGCAGTACTTC
D gene: NA; V gene: TRBV5-4; J gene: TRBJ2-7; CDR3 length: 14; clone size: NA; CDR3 protein: CASSLGGSAYEQYF; CDR3 DNA: TGTGCCAGCAGCTTGGGAGGATCCGCCTACGAGCAGTACTTC
D gene: NA; V gene: TRBV30; J gene: TRBJ2-1; CDR3 length: 11; clone size: once; CDR3 protein: CAWSGRNEQFF; CDR3 DNA: TGTGCCTGGAGTGGAAGGAATGAGCAGTTCTTC
D gene: TRBD1; V gene: TRBV28; J gene: TRBJ2-7; CDR3 length: 14; clone size: NA; CDR3 protein: CASRDTGGPYEQYF; CDR3 DNA: TGTGCCAGCAGAGACACAGGGGGTCCCTACGAGCAGTACTTC
D gene: TRBD1; V gene: TRBV4-1; J gene: TRBJ2-3; CDR3 length: 15; clone size: NA; CDR3 protein: CASSLQGAFGDTQYF; CDR3 DNA: TGCGCCAGCAGCCTACAGGGGGCCTTTGGAGATACGCAGTATTTT
D gene: TRBD1; V gene: TRBV28; J gene: TRBJ2-7; CDR3 length: 14; clone size: NA; CDR3 protein: CASSSDRGVYEQYF; CDR3 DNA: TGTGCCAGCAGTTCCGACAGGGGGGTCTACGAGCAGTACTTC
D gene: TRBD2; V gene: TRBV19; J gene: TRBJ2-7; CDR3 length: 13; clone size: NA; CDR3 protein: CASSPGEGHEQYF; CDR3 DNA: TGTGCCAGTAGTCCCGGGGAGGGCCACGAGCAGTACTTC
D gene: NA; V gene: TRBV2; J gene: TRBJ1-4; CDR3 length: 14; clone size: once; CDR3 protein: CASSPEGSREKLFF; CDR3 DNA: TGTGCCAGCAGCCCTGAAGGGTCGAGGGAAAAACTGTTTTTT
D gene: TRBD2; V gene: TRBV28; J gene: TRBJ2-7; CDR3 length: 13; clone size: NA; CDR3 protein: CASSPRTSGEQYF; CDR3 DNA: TGTGCCAGCAGTCCCCGGACTAGCGGCGAGCAGTACTTC
D gene: NA; V gene: TRBV30; J gene: TRBJ2-3; CDR3 length: 13; clone size: once; CDR3 protein: CAWSVMLADTQYF; CDR3 DNA: TGTGCCTGGAGTGTCATGTTAGCAGATACGCAGTATTTT
D gene: NA; V gene: TRBV27; J gene: TRBJ1-1; CDR3 length: 12; clone size: NA; CDR3 protein: CASSPQGTEAFF; CDR3 DNA: TGTGCCAGCAGCCCGCAGGGCACTGAAGCTTTCTTT
D gene: NA; V gene: TRBV7-3; J gene: TRBJ2-1; CDR3 length: 13; clone size: once; CDR3 protein: CASSLLSGHEQFF; CDR3 DNA: TGTGCCAGCAGCTTACTGAGCGGTCATGAGCAGTTCTTC